Given below is one T cell receptor beta chain in context. As yet, its antigen is unknown. V lost 1 base, J lost 3 bases, and 12 bases lay in between. Germline V gives CDR1 MGHDK, CDR2 SYGVNS. The CDR3 spans 15 residues. These data come from a study of cytomegalovirus exposure and HLA in healthy donors. Study results and caveats: For most TCR beta V segments, an earlier analysis put the productive rate at about 87% or about 30% of the time.

The PCR contained 60 Vbeta and 13 Jbeta primers. TCRdb's copy holds only in-frame clones and misses some; the assay was immunoSEQ multiplex PCR. The sample shows some 140,000 clones, 60% to 85% of them seen only once. The sequencing input was PBMCs. This chain links TRBV25-1 with TRBJ2-5; D is ambiguous. This sequence was found in a female donor in good health and CMV-seropositive. The CDR3 DNA follows: TGTGCCAGCAGTGAATTTTCGCTTAGAAAAGAGACCCAGTACTTC. Amino acids: CASSEFSLRKETQYF.